The 16 T cell receptor beta chains in this list originate from one sample, sequenced in a study of blood T cells in healthy people across ages. PCR was performed a second time for about 7 to 12 cycles using a sample-barcoded 5' primer and a J-beta primer mix. In TCRdb, the 5' RACE reads were re-called with MiXCR into one record per CDR3 protein. Of hundreds of thousands of distinct CDR3 sequences in the sample, just over 55% are singletons; the top ten hold 20% to 30%. Sequencing was done on a sample of blood. The receptor source for this set is a man aged 35-49 years in good health.

This chain joins TRBV21-1 and TRBJ1-1; no check of the table's D call, TRBD1, against the DNA was made. TRBV21-1 is assigned pseudogene status. The CDR3 totals 16 residues. The CDR3 loop reads CASSNAADRGRGEAFF. DNA of the CDR3: TGTGCCAGCAGCAACGCGGCGGACAGGGGTCGAGGTGAAGCTTTCTTT.

The chain combines TRBV3-1 with TRBJ2-1, with unresolved D. CDR1 and CDR2 (germline): LGHDT, YNNKEL (reference sequence). This CDR3 is 13 amino acids long. V dropped 4 bases and J dropped 8 bases, with 12 bases sitting between them. The CDR3 loop is CASSPQWLYEQFF. In DNA form, the CDR3 reads TGTGCCAGCAGCCCGCAATGGCTCTATGAGCAGTTCTTC.

This rearrangement joins TRBV12-3 or TRBV12-4 to TRBJ2-7; 8 nucleotides align to TRBD2. The CDR3 sequence is 14 residues long. J was trimmed by 1 base and V by 5 bases; bases with no gene match: 4. The CDR3 DNA reads as TGTGCCAGCAGTCGCGGGAGGATGTCCTACGAGCAGTACTTC. Protein product: CASSRGRMSYEQYF.

The rearrangement links TRBV27 to TRBJ2-1, with D tentatively TRBD2 (5 bases). The V and J ends lost 3 bases and 9 bases respectively, with 9 bases between them. Germline assignment: CDR1 MNHEY and CDR2 SMNVEV (reference sequence). CDR3 length: 12 amino acids. The CDR3 here is CASSFRRGEQFF. The CDR3 nucleotides are TGTGCCAGCAGTTTCCGTCGGGGTGAGCAGTTCTTC.

This clonotype was detected a few times. The CDR3 region has the DNA TGTGCCACCAGTGATCCTGGACAGGGAAGGGGAGATACGCAGTATTTT. It specifies CATSDPGQGRGDTQYF. The rearrangement uses TRBV24-1 and TRBJ2-3; the match to TRBD1 covers 8 bases. Looked up from germline, CDR1 is KGHDR and CDR2 is SFDVKD. With 3 bases clipped from V and 5 bases from J, the junction kept 9 bases outside the gene matches. The CDR3 has 16 amino acids.

This rearrangement joins TRBV20-1 to TRBJ2-5; possibly TRBD1 or TRBD2 for D (5 bases each). The V gene's germline CDR1 is DFQATT and CDR2 SNEGSKA (reference sequence). Trimming took off 0 bases at V and 2 bases at J, with 13 bases between the two ends. The CDR3 is made up of 15 amino acids. DNA of the CDR3: TGCAGTGCTAGAGATGCGAGGGGTAGGCAAGAGACCCAGTACTTC. Translated: CSARDARGRQETQYF.

V gene TRBV14 combines with J gene TRBJ2-5; 8 bases line up with TRBD1. There are 14 residues in the CDR3. The ends lost 2 bases at V and 2 bases at J; junction bases unmatched: 1. The germline CDR1 and CDR2 sequences are SGHDN and FVKESK. The CDR3 region has the DNA TGTGCCAGCAGCCAATGGGACAGGCAAGAGACCCAGTACTTC. As protein: CASSQWDRQETQYF.

In this sample, this clonotype turned up a few times. This sequence joins TRBV12-3 or TRBV12-4 and TRBJ2-5; TRBD1 aligns across 10 bases. After removal of 5 bases from V and 3 bases from J, the junction contained 6 bases not matched to a gene. The CDR3 is 15 amino acids. The CDR3 reads CASSNGGTGEETQYF. CDR3 nucleotide sequence: TGTGCCAGCAGTAATGGCGGGACAGGGGAAGAGACCCAGTACTTC.

The chain recombines TRBV7-9 with TRBJ2-7; 9 bases map to TRBD1. With V trimmed by 3 bases and J by 3 bases, 18 bases remained unmatched. CDR1 and CDR2 (germline): SEHNR, FQNEAQ (reference sequence). This CDR3 region has 19 residues. The CDR3 region has the DNA TGTGCCAGCAGCTTTACCACTACAACCGGGACAGGGAGCTTCTACGAGCAGTACTTC. Translation: CASSFTTTTGTGSFYEQYF.

This rearrangement joins TRBV28 to TRBJ1-1; 7 nucleotides align to TRBD1. The CDR3 contains 13 residues. With 7 bases clipped from V and 3 bases from J, the junction kept 5 bases outside the gene matches. Germline-derived CDR1 and CDR2 are MDHEN and SYDVKM. CDR3 amino acids: CASKGGGDTEAFF. CDR3 nucleotides: TGTGCCAGCAAGGGAGGGGGCGACACTGAAGCTTTCTTT.

This clonotype was picked up a small number of times. The chain has TRBV20-1 and TRBJ1-2; D is unclear. Germline CDR1 and CDR2: DFQATT and SNEGSKA (reference sequence). This CDR3 is built from 13 residues. V was pared by 4 bases and J by 8 bases, with 17 bases between. The CDR3 reads CSATGSALGGYTF. In nucleotides, the CDR3 is TGCAGTGCTACCGGTTCGGCGCTGGGAGGCTACACCTTC.

The rearrangement joins TRBV20-1 to TRBJ2-7; 7 bases agree with TRBD2. With V trimmed by 2 bases and J by 0 bases, 13 bases remained unmatched. Germline lookup yields CDR1 DFQATT and CDR2 SNEGSKA (reference sequence). The CDR3 length is 17 residues. The CDR3 DNA follows: TGCAGTGCTAGACACCAATCTAGCGGAGGCATCTCCTACGAGCAGTACTTC. Translated: CSARHQSSGGISYEQYF.

Comments on this clonotype: The germline gene is not matched at one end of the junction; a read error may be the cause. CDR3 in amino acids: CAGRSGPTGTQGNREKLFF. In DNA form, the CDR3 reads TGTGCCGGCAGATCTGGTCCCACCGGGACACAAGGGAACAGGGAAAAACTGTTTTTT. J is TRBJ1-4 and V is TRBV7-8; D might be TRBD1 (6 bases). CDR3 size: 19 residues. CDR1 is SGHVS and CDR2 is FQNEAQ in the germline V gene.

CDR3 DNA: TGTGCCAGCAGCTTAGGTCCTTCTTCCCCCTACAATGAGCAGTTCTTC. Translation: CASSLGPSSPYNEQFF. The V call is TRBV11-2, the J call TRBJ2-1; D unresolved. Germline CDR1 is SGHAT and CDR2 is FQNNGV. Trimming shortened V by 1 base and J by 2 bases, and 12 bases separated the two germline ends. This CDR3 region has 16 residues. Using reference TRBV11-2 and TRBJ2-1 for the parts outside the CDR3, the full variable domain is EAGVAQSPRYKIIEKRQSVAFWCNPISGHATLYWYQQILGQGPKLLIQFQNNGVVDDSQLPKDRFSAERLKGVDSTLKIQPAKLEDSAVYLCASSLGPSSPYNEQFFGPGTRLTVL.

The chain combines TRBV3-1 with TRBJ2-1, with TRBD2 matching 13 bases. The J call is uncertain, as TRBJ2-7 better fits the DNA end. Germline values: CDR1 LGHDT, CDR2 YNNKEL (reference sequence). The length of the CDR3 is 17 residues. For the CDR3, the DNA is TGTGCCAGCAGCAGGAGGACTAGCGGGAGCTTGGCGGATGAGCAGTACTTC. The encoded protein is CASSRRTSGSLADEQYF.

The chain carries TRBV7-2 and TRBJ2-5; the D gene is possibly TRBD1 (6 bases). CDR1 is SGHTA and CDR2 is FQGNSA in the germline V gene. There are 16 residues in the CDR3. V lost 5 bases and J 1 base, leaving 17 bases between the germline ends. The CDR3 is CASSVMGAATQETQYF. The CDR3 nucleotides read TGTGCCAGCAGCGTTATGGGGGCCGCTACCCAAGAGACCCAGTACTTC.